A selection of T cell receptor beta chains follows, all from one sample in a study of CD4 T cells in relation to SARS-CoV-2 and coronaviruses. These receptors lack a known antigen. Assay used: immunoSEQ multiplex PCR; TCRdb lists only in-frame clones, some missing. The table lists 15,000 to 20,000 clones, 65% to 75% of them singletons, with approximately 28% in the top ten. Specimen: CD4+ T cells from PBMCs, cultured in vitro. These receptors were collected from a human donor in good health. The CDR3 runs from the conserved cysteine through the conserved F or W. The order of the fields is clone size, V gene, J gene, D gene, CDR3 protein, CDR3 DNA. A D gene is named only where the DNA matches it firmly. Only part of the rows carry a size: once, few, many, or a class if the clone is expanded.

>NA|TRBV7-2|TRBJ1-2|NA
CASGKGYGYTF
TGTGCCAGCGGGAAGGGCTATGGCTACACCTTC
>few|TRBV19|TRBJ1-5|NA
CASSIRDRYQPQHF
TGTGCCAGTAGTATCCGGGACCGTTATCAGCCCCAGCATTTT
>few|TRBV2|TRBJ2-1|TRBD2
CASTERAGLNEQFF
TGTGCCAGCACCGAACGAGCGGGGCTCAATGAGCAGTTCTTC
>NA|TRBV29-1|TRBJ2-2|NA
CSVATGTGELFF
TGCAGCGTCGCCACAGGGACCGGGGAGCTGTTTTTT
>NA|TRBV15|TRBJ2-7|NA
CATSRDRWGSSYEQYF
TGTGCCACCAGCAGAGATCGATGGGGGAGCTCCTACGAGCAGTACTTC
>NA|TRBV7-2|TRBJ1-1|NA
CASSLVSSEPEAFF
TGTGCCAGCAGCTTAGTTTCGAGTGAGCCCGAAGCTTTCTTT
>NA|TRBV19|TRBJ2-4|NA
CASSRGGGSLGIQYF
TGTGCCAGTAGTAGGGGAGGGGGGTCTTTGGGCATTCAGTACTTC
>NA|TRBV28|TRBJ2-1|TRBD1
CASSLLQGNVANEQFF
TGTGCCAGCAGTTTGTTACAGGGGAATGTTGCCAATGAGCAGTTCTTC
>NA|TRBV15|TRBJ2-3|TRBD2
CATSRDVASGSQITQYF
TGTGCCACCAGCAGAGATGTGGCTAGCGGAAGTCAGATTACGCAGTATTTT
>few|TRBV10-1|TRBJ2-2|NA
CASSGGSREGTGELFF
TGCGCCAGCAGTGGGGGGTCTCGGGAAGGTACCGGGGAGCTGTTTTTT
>few|TRBV3-1/TRBV3-2|TRBJ2-7|NA
CASSQVSGGSYEQYF
TGTGCCAGCAGCCAAGTCTCCGGGGGTTCCTACGAGCAGTACTTC
>NA|TRBV25-1|TRBJ2-7|NA
CASSRQEFYEQYF
TGTGCCAGCAGTCGGCAGGAATTCTACGAGCAGTACTTC
>NA|TRBV19|TRBJ2-7|NA
CASSRTVVYEQYF
TGTGCCAGTAGTAGGACAGTCGTCTACGAGCAGTACTTC
>few|TRBV28|TRBJ2-2|NA
CATGTSNTGELFF
TGTGCCACCGGGACATCGAACACCGGGGAGCTGTTTTTT
>once|TRBV5-1|TRBJ2-3|NA
CASSLDAFRTDTQYF
TGCGCCAGCAGCTTGGATGCCTTCCGCACAGATACGCAGTATTTT
>NA|TRBV11-3|TRBJ2-5|TRBD2
CASSPGTSGASQETQYF
TGTGCCAGCAGCCCAGGGACTAGCGGGGCATCTCAAGAGACCCAGTACTTC
>NA|TRBV2|TRBJ2-7|NA
CASSGHRDGYEQYF
TGTGCCAGCTCGGGACACAGGGATGGGTACGAGCAGTACTTC
>NA|TRBV6-4|TRBJ1-6|NA
CASSVGGERPSPLHF
TGTGCCAGCAGTGTTGGGGGCGAAAGGCCTTCACCCCTCCACTTT
>NA|TRBV6-6|TRBJ1-5|NA
CASSQGLRPQHF
TGTGCCAGCAGCCAAGGACTACGGCCCCAGCATTTT
>few|TRBV2|TRBJ2-7|NA
CASSEAGDPQGEQYF
TGTGCCAGCAGTGAAGCGGGGGACCCCCAAGGGGAGCAGTACTTC
>NA|TRBV15|TRBJ1-2|NA
CATSSWQGPNYGYTF
TGTGCCACCAGCAGTTGGCAGGGACCAAACTATGGCTACACCTTC
>NA|TRBV7-9|TRBJ1-2|NA
CASSLYRGYTF
TGTGCCAGCAGCTTATACCGTGGCTACACCTTC
>NA|TRBV3-1/TRBV3-2|TRBJ2-7|NA
CASSPAPSEQYF
TGTGCCAGCAGCCCCGCCCCCTCCGAGCAGTACTTC
>NA|TRBV2|TRBJ2-7|TRBD2
CASSVSRSGRSGEQYF
TGTGCCAGCAGTGTCTCGAGGAGCGGGAGATCGGGGGAGCAGTACTTC
>NA|TRBV5-5|TRBJ1-2|NA
CASKRGESLRQYGYTF
TGTGCCAGCAAGCGGGGGGAAAGCTTAAGGCAATATGGCTACACCTTC
>NA|TRBV3-1/TRBV3-2|TRBJ1-1|TRBD1
CASSQDTGGGTEAFF
TGTGCCAGCAGCCAGGATACAGGGGGCGGCACTGAAGCTTTCTTT
>NA|TRBV27|TRBJ2-1|NA
CASSRNNEQFF
TGTGCCAGCAGTCGTAACAATGAGCAGTTCTTC
>few|TRBV11-2|TRBJ2-2|TRBD2
CASSLSPGGGVTGELFF
TGTGCCAGCAGCTTAAGCCCTGGGGGAGGGGTCACCGGGGAGCTGTTTTTT
>NA|TRBV28|TRBJ2-7|NA
CVTGLDGYEQYF
TGTGTGACCGGCCTAGACGGCTACGAGCAGTACTTC
>NA|TRBV14|TRBJ1-1|NA
CASSQDSTDTEAFF
TGTGCCAGCAGCCAAGATTCTACGGACACTGAAGCTTTCTTT
>NA|TRBV14|TRBJ2-2|NA
CASSLTGQYTGELFF
TGTGCCAGCAGCCTGACGGGGCAGTACACCGGGGAGCTGTTTTTT
>NA|TRBV29-1|TRBJ2-3|NA
CSIPGQQVSTDTQYF
TGCAGCATTCCAGGGCAGCAGGTTAGCACAGATACGCAGTATTTT
>once|TRBV19|TRBJ1-2|NA
CASKRDELNYGYTF
TGTGCCAGTAAACGGGACGAACTAAACTATGGCTACACCTTC